This T cell receptor (beta chain) was sequenced during a study of blood T cell repertoires in COVID-19. The V gene's germline CDR1 is SGHTA and CDR2 FQGTGA. This CDR3 region has 15 residues. Between the trimmed V and J ends, which lost 1 base and 0 bases, there was a span of 4 bases. This clone was counted once. The protocol was immunoSEQ multiplex PCR, while the TCRdb copy is restricted to in-frame clones and leaves out a portion. In the table there are 62,000 or so clones, about 86% of which are singletons. The chain combines TRBV7-3 with TRBJ2-6; D unresolved. This clonotype was sampled from a woman aged 60-75 years with acute or convalescent COVID-19. The sample consisted of peripheral blood. The CDR3 loop reads CASSLINSGANVLTF. In DNA form, the CDR3 reads TGTGCCAGCAGCTTAATCAACTCTGGGGCCAACGTCCTGACTTTC. The variable domain in full, with the rest retrieved from reference TRBV7-3 and TRBJ2-6, is GAGVSQTPSNKVTEKGKYVELRCDPISGHTALYWYRQSLGQGPEFLIYFQGTGAADDSGLPNDRFFAVRPEGSVSTLKIQRTERGDSAVYLCASSLINSGANVLTFGAGSRLTVL.